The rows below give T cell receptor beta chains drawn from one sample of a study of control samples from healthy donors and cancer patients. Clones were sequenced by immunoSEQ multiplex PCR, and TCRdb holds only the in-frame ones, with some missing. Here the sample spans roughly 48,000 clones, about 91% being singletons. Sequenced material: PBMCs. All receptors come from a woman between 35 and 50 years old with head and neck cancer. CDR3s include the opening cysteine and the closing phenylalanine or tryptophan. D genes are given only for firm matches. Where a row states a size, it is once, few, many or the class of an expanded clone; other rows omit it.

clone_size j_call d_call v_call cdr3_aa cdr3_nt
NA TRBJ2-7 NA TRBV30 CAVDMGLGGEQYF TGTGCCGTGGATATGGGGCTAGGCGGCGAGCAGTACTTC
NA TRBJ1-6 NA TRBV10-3 CAISDLLNISPLHF TGTGCCATCAGTGACCTACTAAACATTTCACCCCTCCACTTT
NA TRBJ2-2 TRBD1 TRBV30 CAWSFTGGTGELFF TGTGCCTGGAGTTTCACAGGGGGCACCGGGGAGCTGTTTTTT
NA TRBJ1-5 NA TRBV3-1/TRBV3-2 CASSQESNQPQHF TGTGCCAGCAGCCAAGAGAGCAATCAGCCCCAGCATTTT
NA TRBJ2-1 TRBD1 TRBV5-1 CASSPEGANEQFF TGCGCCAGCAGCCCCGAGGGGGCTAATGAGCAGTTCTTC
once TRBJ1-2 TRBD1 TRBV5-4 CASTRQGGYGYTF TGTGCCAGCACAAGACAGGGCGGCTATGGCTACACCTTC
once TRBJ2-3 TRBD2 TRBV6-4 CASSGTSGGPDTQYF TGTGCCAGCAGTGGGACTAGCGGGGGGCCAGATACGCAGTATTTT
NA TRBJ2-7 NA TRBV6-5 CASSYASGSSYEQYF TGTGCCAGCAGTTACGCTTCTGGAAGCTCCTACGAGCAGTACTTC
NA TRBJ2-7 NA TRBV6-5 CASTPGTGWEQYF TGTGCCAGCACCCCGGGGACGGGGTGGGAGCAGTACTTC
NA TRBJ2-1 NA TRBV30 CAWHGVSYNEQFF TGTGCCTGGCATGGGGTCTCCTACAATGAGCAGTTCTTC
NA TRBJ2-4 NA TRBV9 CASSAGGEAKNIQYF TGTGCCAGCAGCGCTGGAGGGGAAGCCAAAAACATTCAGTACTTC
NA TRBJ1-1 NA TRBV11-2 CASSLRGTEAFF TGTGCCAGCAGCCTCCGTGGGACTGAAGCTTTCTTT
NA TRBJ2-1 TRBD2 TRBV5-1 CASSLGGRANEQFF TGCGCCAGCAGCTTGGGTGGGAGGGCAAATGAGCAGTTCTTC
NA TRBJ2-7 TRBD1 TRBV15 CATSRRMDRGPKYF TGTGCCACCAGCAGGAGAATGGACAGGGGGCCTAAGTACTTC
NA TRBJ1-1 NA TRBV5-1 CASSLDGMNTEAFF TGCGCCAGCAGCTTGGACGGTATGAACACTGAAGCTTTCTTT
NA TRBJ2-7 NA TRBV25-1 CASSDTRTSYEQYF TGTGCCAGCAGTGATACACGGACCTCCTACGAGCAGTACTTC
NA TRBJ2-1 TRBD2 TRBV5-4 CASGILRETYNEQFF TGTGCCAGCGGAATCTTGCGGGAGACCTACAATGAGCAGTTCTTC
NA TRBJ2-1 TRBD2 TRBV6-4 CASSEIAGEGNEQFF TGTGCCAGCAGTGAGATAGCGGGAGAAGGTAATGAGCAGTTCTTC
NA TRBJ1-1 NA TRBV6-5 CASMGMSPYTEAFF TGTGCCAGCATGGGGATGTCACCCTACACTGAAGCTTTCTTT